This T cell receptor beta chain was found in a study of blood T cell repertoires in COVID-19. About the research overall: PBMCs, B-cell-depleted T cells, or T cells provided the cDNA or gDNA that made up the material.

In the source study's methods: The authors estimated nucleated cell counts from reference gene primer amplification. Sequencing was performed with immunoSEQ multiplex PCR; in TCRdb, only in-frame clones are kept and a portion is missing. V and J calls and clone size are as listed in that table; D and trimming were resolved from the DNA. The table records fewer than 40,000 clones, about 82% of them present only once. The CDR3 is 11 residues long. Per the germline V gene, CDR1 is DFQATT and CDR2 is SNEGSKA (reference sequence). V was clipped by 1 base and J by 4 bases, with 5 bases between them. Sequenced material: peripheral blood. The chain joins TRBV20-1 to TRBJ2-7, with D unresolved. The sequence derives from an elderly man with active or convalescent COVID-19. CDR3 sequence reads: CSARVIYEQYF. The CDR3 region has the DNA TGCAGTGCTAGAGTAATATACGAGCAGTACTTC.